The rows below give T cell receptor beta chains drawn from one sample of a study of T cell repertoires in cytomegalovirus infection. TCRdb recomputed calls from the reads with MiXCR, one row per CDR3 protein. The sample shows about 530,000 distinct CDR3 sequences, more than 20% of them seen only once. The sample was PBMCs. Receptor source: a human donor in good health (CMV status not recorded). Some clones in this sample may be carry-over from other donors' samples. Both conserved end residues are part of each CDR3. The order of the fields is D gene, J gene, clone size, V gene, CDR3 protein, CDR3 DNA. The D gene is left open where the match is weak. Some rows have no size entry. The others give once, few or many, or a class for an expanded clone.

D: NA
J: TRBJ2-1
size: NA
V: TRBV4-1
CDR3: CASSIGDNYNEQFF
DNA: TGCGCCAGCAGCATTGGGGACAACTACAATGAGCAGTTCTTC

D: NA
J: TRBJ2-3
size: NA
V: TRBV29-1
CDR3: CSVEGQGTDTQYF
DNA: TGCAGCGTTGAGGGGCAGGGCACAGATACGCAGTATTTT

D: NA
J: TRBJ1-3
size: few
V: TRBV7-6
CDR3: CASSLRKGPSGNTIYF
DNA: TGTGCCAGCAGCTTAAGGAAGGGCCCCTCTGGAAACACCATATATTTT

D: NA
J: TRBJ2-2
size: NA
V: TRBV6-1
CDR3: CAYGEPSRFQGELFF
DNA: TGTGCCTACGGGGAGCCCTCACGATTTCAAGGGGAGCTGTTTTTT

D: NA
J: TRBJ2-2
size: NA
V: TRBV28
CDR3: CASKLTGELFF
DNA: TGTGCCAGCAAGCTCACCGGGGAGCTGTTTTTT

D: TRBD2
J: TRBJ2-3
size: many
V: TRBV7-2
CDR3: CASSPGLAGGPQYF
DNA: TGTGCCAGCAGCCCGGGACTAGCGGGAGGACCGCAGTATTTT

D: NA
J: TRBJ1-2
size: many
V: TRBV7-2
CDR3: CASSRDSGYGYTF
DNA: TGTGCCAGCAGCAGGGACTCGGGGTATGGCTACACCTTC

D: TRBD1
J: TRBJ1-2
size: NA
V: TRBV29-1
CDR3: CSVEDRMLGQPNYGYTF
DNA: TGCAGCGTTGAAGATCGGATGTTGGGACAGCCTAACTATGGCTACACCTTC

D: NA
J: TRBJ2-5
size: NA
V: TRBV20-1
CDR3: CSARDRREETQYF
DNA: TGCAGTGCTAGGGACAGAAGAGAGGAGACCCAGTACTTC

D: NA
J: TRBJ1-1
size: NA
V: TRBV19
CDR3: CASSIGTANTEAFF
DNA: TGTGCCAGTAGTATAGGGACGGCGAACACTGAAGCTTTCTTT

D: NA
J: TRBJ2-1
size: NA
V: TRBV29-1
CDR3: CSVEVRINYYNEQFF
DNA: TGCAGCGTTGAAGTCCGGATCAATTACTACAATGAGCAGTTCTTC

D: NA
J: TRBJ1-3
size: NA
V: TRBV7-9
CDR3: CASSTVTAISGNTIYF
DNA: TGTGCCAGCAGCACAGTTACCGCCATCTCTGGAAACACCATATATTTT